A selection of T cell receptor beta chains follows, all from one sample in a study of blood T cell repertoires in COVID-19. Clones were sequenced by immunoSEQ multiplex PCR, and TCRdb holds only the in-frame ones, with some missing. There are roughly 250,000 clones in the sample; around 80% occur only once, and 3% to 4% lies in the top ten. The sequencing sample was made of peripheral blood. The receptors come from a woman aged 40 to 50 with active or convalescent COVID-19. The CDR3 runs from the conserved cysteine through the conserved F or W. Each record gives: CDR3 protein, CDR3 DNA, clone size, V gene, J gene, D gene. D genes are given only for firm matches. Rows may omit the clone size; those that give it use once, few, many or a size class.

CDR3 protein: CAISESLAGGGNQPQHF; CDR3 DNA: TGTGCCATCAGTGAGTCGCTAGCAGGGGGAGGAAATCAGCCCCAGCATTTT; clone size: few; V gene: TRBV10-3; J gene: TRBJ1-5; D gene: TRBD1
CDR3 protein: CASSQAGTSLSGANVLTF; CDR3 DNA: TGTGCCAGCAGCCAGGCCGGGACTAGCCTCTCTGGGGCCAACGTCCTGACTTTC; clone size: -; V gene: TRBV3-1/TRBV3-2; J gene: TRBJ2-6; D gene: TRBD2
CDR3 protein: CASSLGADTEAFF; CDR3 DNA: TGTGCCAGCAGTCTAGGGGCAGACACTGAAGCTTTCTTT; clone size: once; V gene: TRBV2; J gene: TRBJ1-1; D gene: -
CDR3 protein: CAWSDGGAGETQYF; CDR3 DNA: TGTGCCTGGAGTGACGGGGGGGCAGGAGAGACCCAGTACTTC; clone size: -; V gene: TRBV30; J gene: TRBJ2-5; D gene: TRBD2
CDR3 protein: CASSPGTGSTEAFF; CDR3 DNA: TGTGCCAGCAGCCCCGGGACAGGGAGCACTGAAGCTTTCTTT; clone size: once; V gene: TRBV7-3; J gene: TRBJ1-1; D gene: TRBD1
CDR3 protein: CASSRGEIDGYTF; CDR3 DNA: TGTGCCAGCAGCCGGGGGGAAATAGATGGCTACACCTTC; clone size: -; V gene: TRBV9; J gene: TRBJ1-2; D gene: -
CDR3 protein: CASSLSVNTEAFF; CDR3 DNA: TGTGCCAGCAGCTTATCGGTAAACACTGAAGCTTTCTTT; clone size: few; V gene: TRBV11-1; J gene: TRBJ1-1; D gene: -
CDR3 protein: CASSDSDRNTEAFF; CDR3 DNA: TGTGCCAGCAGTGACTCAGACAGGAACACTGAAGCTTTCTTT; clone size: -; V gene: TRBV6-4; J gene: TRBJ1-1; D gene: -
CDR3 protein: CASSKGQNTEAFF; CDR3 DNA: TGTGCCAGCAGTAAGGGACAGAACACTGAAGCTTTCTTT; clone size: -; V gene: TRBV27; J gene: TRBJ1-1; D gene: -
CDR3 protein: CASSLGVSGNTIYF; CDR3 DNA: TGTGCCAGCAGTCTAGGAGTCTCTGGAAACACCATATATTTT; clone size: -; V gene: TRBV27; J gene: TRBJ1-3; D gene: -
CDR3 protein: CASSFEDTYF; CDR3 DNA: TGTGCCAGCAGTTTTGAGGACACCTACTTC; clone size: -; V gene: TRBV28; J gene: TRBJ1-2; D gene: -
CDR3 protein: CASRDSSNQPQHF; CDR3 DNA: TGTGCCAGCCGGGACAGCAGCAATCAGCCCCAGCATTTT; clone size: -; V gene: TRBV27; J gene: TRBJ1-5; D gene: TRBD1
CDR3 protein: CATSRDAGTLFTEAFF; CDR3 DNA: TGTGCCACCAGCAGAGACGCCGGGACACTTTTCACTGAAGCTTTCTTT; clone size: -; V gene: TRBV15; J gene: TRBJ1-1; D gene: -
CDR3 protein: CASSGRMGGANSPLHF; CDR3 DNA: TGCGCCAGCAGTGGCCGGATGGGGGGAGCGAATTCACCCCTCCACTTT; clone size: -; V gene: TRBV10-2; J gene: TRBJ1-6; D gene: -
CDR3 protein: CASSSRETQYF; CDR3 DNA: TGTGCCAGCAGCTCCCGGGAGACCCAGTACTTC; clone size: -; V gene: TRBV12-3/TRBV12-4; J gene: TRBJ2-5; D gene: -
CDR3 protein: CASSLGAAGNTDTQYF; CDR3 DNA: TGTGCCAGCAGCTTGGGGGCTGCGGGGAACACAGATACGCAGTATTTT; clone size: -; V gene: TRBV5-4; J gene: TRBJ2-3; D gene: -
CDR3 protein: CASSFAGPDEQFF; CDR3 DNA: TGTGCCAGCAGTTTTGCAGGGCCGGATGAGCAGTTCTTC; clone size: -; V gene: TRBV12-3/TRBV12-4; J gene: TRBJ2-1; D gene: -
CDR3 protein: CASQRGRGENTGELFF; CDR3 DNA: TGTGCCTCCCAAAGGGGCCGCGGGGAGAACACCGGGGAGCTGTTTTTT; clone size: -; V gene: TRBV7-8; J gene: TRBJ2-2; D gene: -
CDR3 protein: CASSQGRGGGETQYF; CDR3 DNA: TGTGCCAGCAGCCAAGGGAGGGGGGGCGGGGAGACCCAGTACTTC; clone size: -; V gene: TRBV3-1/TRBV3-2; J gene: TRBJ2-5; D gene: -
CDR3 protein: CASRQGGSPLHF; CDR3 DNA: TGTGCCAGCAGACAGGGAGGGTCACCCCTCCACTTT; clone size: -; V gene: TRBV28; J gene: TRBJ1-6; D gene: -
CDR3 protein: CASSEQGRFVNTEAFF; CDR3 DNA: TGTGCCAGCAGCGAACAGGGGAGATTCGTGAACACTGAAGCTTTCTTT; clone size: -; V gene: TRBV28; J gene: TRBJ1-1; D gene: TRBD1
CDR3 protein: CASSQVPGQGAPLHF; CDR3 DNA: TGTGCCAGCAGCCAAGTCCCCGGACAGGGGGCTCCCCTCCACTTT; clone size: -; V gene: TRBV4-2; J gene: TRBJ1-6; D gene: TRBD1
CDR3 protein: CASRAGGGGNIQYF; CDR3 DNA: TGTGCCAGCCGCGCAGGGGGCGGGGGAAACATTCAGTACTTC; clone size: -; V gene: TRBV9; J gene: TRBJ2-4; D gene: -
CDR3 protein: CASRAPSGGSALGTDTQYF; CDR3 DNA: TGTGCCAGCAGGGCCCCGAGCGGGGGTTCGGCGCTCGGCACAGATACGCAGTATTTT; clone size: -; V gene: TRBV2; J gene: TRBJ2-3; D gene: TRBD2
CDR3 protein: CASSNQDRAEAFF; CDR3 DNA: TGCGCCAGCAGCAACCAGGACAGGGCTGAAGCTTTCTTT; clone size: -; V gene: TRBV5-1; J gene: TRBJ1-1; D gene: TRBD1
CDR3 protein: CASSFTGDYEQYF; CDR3 DNA: TGTGCCAGCAGTTTCACAGGGGATTACGAGCAGTACTTC; clone size: -; V gene: TRBV28; J gene: TRBJ2-7; D gene: TRBD1
CDR3 protein: CASSWKGATEAFF; CDR3 DNA: TGCGCCAGCAGCTGGAAGGGGGCCACTGAAGCTTTCTTT; clone size: -; V gene: TRBV5-1; J gene: TRBJ1-1; D gene: TRBD1
CDR3 protein: CASSPGVTYNSPLHF; CDR3 DNA: TGTGCCAGCAGCCCCGGAGTAACCTATAATTCACCCCTCCACTTT; clone size: -; V gene: TRBV7-6; J gene: TRBJ1-6; D gene: -
CDR3 protein: CASSQDMVGQRETQYF; CDR3 DNA: TGCGCCAGCAGCCAAGATATGGTCGGACAAAGGGAGACCCAGTACTTC; clone size: -; V gene: TRBV4-1; J gene: TRBJ2-5; D gene: -
CDR3 protein: CASSDGTSDADTQYF; CDR3 DNA: TGTGCCAGCAGTGATGGGACTAGCGACGCAGATACGCAGTATTTT; clone size: once; V gene: TRBV6-1; J gene: TRBJ2-3; D gene: TRBD2
CDR3 protein: CASSSQGAREKLFF; CDR3 DNA: TGTGCCAGTAGTTCGCAGGGGGCAAGGGAAAAACTGTTTTTT; clone size: -; V gene: TRBV19; J gene: TRBJ1-4; D gene: TRBD1
CDR3 protein: CASGRTENTEAFF; CDR3 DNA: TGTGCCAGCGGGAGGACGGAGAACACTGAAGCTTTCTTT; clone size: -; V gene: TRBV6-5; J gene: TRBJ1-1; D gene: -
CDR3 protein: CASSLLAGGLQETQYF; CDR3 DNA: TGTGCCAGCAGTTTACTAGCGGGGGGGCTCCAAGAGACCCAGTACTTC; clone size: -; V gene: TRBV2; J gene: TRBJ2-5; D gene: TRBD2
CDR3 protein: CASSPEQGEGGYGYTF; CDR3 DNA: TGTGCCAGCAGTCCAGAACAGGGAGAGGGTGGCTATGGCTACACCTTC; clone size: -; V gene: TRBV27; J gene: TRBJ1-2; D gene: -
CDR3 protein: CASIGAGGSTEAFF; CDR3 DNA: TGTGCCAGTATTGGGGCAGGGGGGAGCACTGAAGCTTTCTTT; clone size: few; V gene: TRBV19; J gene: TRBJ1-1; D gene: TRBD1
CDR3 protein: CASSLTGGADTGELFF; CDR3 DNA: TGTGCCAGCAGCCTAACAGGGGGCGCAGATACCGGGGAGCTGTTTTTT; clone size: -; V gene: TRBV9; J gene: TRBJ2-2; D gene: TRBD1
CDR3 protein: CASSEGRNQPQHF; CDR3 DNA: TGTGCCAGCAGTGAAGGTCGGAATCAGCCCCAGCATTTT; clone size: -; V gene: TRBV2; J gene: TRBJ1-5; D gene: -
CDR3 protein: CASSLALAGEQFF; CDR3 DNA: TGCGCCAGCAGCTTGGCGCTAGCAGGCGAGCAGTTCTTC; clone size: -; V gene: TRBV5-1; J gene: TRBJ2-1; D gene: -
CDR3 protein: CASSFPGPGELFF; CDR3 DNA: TGTGCCAGCAGCTTTCCAGGGCCCGGGGAGCTGTTTTTT; clone size: -; V gene: TRBV5-5; J gene: TRBJ2-2; D gene: -
CDR3 protein: CASSQGLAGALAKNIQYF; CDR3 DNA: TGTGCCAGCAGCCAAGGACTAGCGGGGGCACTAGCCAAAAACATTCAGTACTTC; clone size: -; V gene: TRBV3-1/TRBV3-2; J gene: TRBJ2-4; D gene: TRBD2
CDR3 protein: CASSSGQNSPLHF; CDR3 DNA: TGTGCCAGCAGCTCCGGACAAAATTCACCCCTCCACTTT; clone size: -; V gene: TRBV11-2; J gene: TRBJ1-6; D gene: -
CDR3 protein: CASSQDLGGSAFF; CDR3 DNA: TGTGCCAGCAGCCAAGATCTGGGAGGGTCGGCTTTCTTT; clone size: -; V gene: TRBV14; J gene: TRBJ1-1; D gene: -